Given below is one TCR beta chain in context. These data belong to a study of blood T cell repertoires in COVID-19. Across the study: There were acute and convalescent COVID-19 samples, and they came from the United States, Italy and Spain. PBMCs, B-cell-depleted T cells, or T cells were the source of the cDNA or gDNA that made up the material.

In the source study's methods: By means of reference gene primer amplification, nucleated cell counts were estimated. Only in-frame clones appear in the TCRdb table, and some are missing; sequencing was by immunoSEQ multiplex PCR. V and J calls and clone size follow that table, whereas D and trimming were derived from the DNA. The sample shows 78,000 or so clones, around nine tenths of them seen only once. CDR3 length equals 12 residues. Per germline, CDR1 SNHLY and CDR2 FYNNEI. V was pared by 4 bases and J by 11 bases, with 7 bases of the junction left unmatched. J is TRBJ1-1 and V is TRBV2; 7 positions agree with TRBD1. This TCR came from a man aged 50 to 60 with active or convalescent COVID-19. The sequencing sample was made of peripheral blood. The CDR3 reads CASSVNRGNAFF. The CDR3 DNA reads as TGTGCCAGCAGTGTAAACAGGGGTAACGCTTTCTTT.